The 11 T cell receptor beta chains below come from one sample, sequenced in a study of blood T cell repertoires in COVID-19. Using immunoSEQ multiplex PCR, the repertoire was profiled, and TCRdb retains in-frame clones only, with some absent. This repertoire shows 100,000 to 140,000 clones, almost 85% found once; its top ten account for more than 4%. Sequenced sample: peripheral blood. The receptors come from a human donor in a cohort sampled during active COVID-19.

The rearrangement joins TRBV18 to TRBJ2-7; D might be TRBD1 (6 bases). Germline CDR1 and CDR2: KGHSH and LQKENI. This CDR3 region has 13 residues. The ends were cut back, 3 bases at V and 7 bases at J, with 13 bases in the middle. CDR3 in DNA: TGTGCCAGCTCACCTACAGGGTCCTTGGAGCAGTACTTC. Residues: CASSPTGSLEQYF.

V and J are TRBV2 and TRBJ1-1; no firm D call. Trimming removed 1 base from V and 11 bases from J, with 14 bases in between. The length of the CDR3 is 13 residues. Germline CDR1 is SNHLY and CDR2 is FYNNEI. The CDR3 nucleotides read TGTGCCAGCAGTGAAGGACCGAGGGTGTTTGCTTTCTTT. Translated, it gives CASSEGPRVFAFF. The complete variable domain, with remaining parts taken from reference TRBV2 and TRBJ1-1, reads EPEVTQTPSHQVTQMGQEVILRCVPISNHLYFYWYRQILGQKVEFLVSFYNNEISEKSEIFDDQFSVERPDGSNFTLKIRSTKLEDSAMYFCASSEGPRVFAFFGQGTRLTVV.

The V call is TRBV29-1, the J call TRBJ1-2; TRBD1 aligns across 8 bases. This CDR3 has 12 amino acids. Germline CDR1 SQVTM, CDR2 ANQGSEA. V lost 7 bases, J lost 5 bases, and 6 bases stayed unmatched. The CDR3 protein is CSAGTGGYGYTF. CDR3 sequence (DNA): TGCAGCGCCGGAACAGGGGGATATGGCTACACCTTC.

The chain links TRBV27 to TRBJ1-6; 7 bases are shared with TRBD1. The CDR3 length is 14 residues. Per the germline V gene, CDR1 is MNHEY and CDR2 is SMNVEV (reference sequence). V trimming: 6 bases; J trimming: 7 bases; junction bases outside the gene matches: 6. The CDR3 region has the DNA TGTGCCAGCAGGCGGGACAGTGGAAATTCACCCCTCCACTTT. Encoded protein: CASRRDSGNSPLHF.

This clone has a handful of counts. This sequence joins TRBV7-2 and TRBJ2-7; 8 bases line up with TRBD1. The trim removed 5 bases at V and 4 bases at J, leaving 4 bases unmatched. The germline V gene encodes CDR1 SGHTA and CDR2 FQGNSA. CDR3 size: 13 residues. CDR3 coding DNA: TGTGCCAGCAGCGTCACAGGGGGATACGAGCAGTACTTC. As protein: CASSVTGGYEQYF.

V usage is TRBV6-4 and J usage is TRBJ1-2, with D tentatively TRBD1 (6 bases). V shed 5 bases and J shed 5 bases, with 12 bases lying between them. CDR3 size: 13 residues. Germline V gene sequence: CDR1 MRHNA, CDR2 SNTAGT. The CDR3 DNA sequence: TGTGCCAGCAGTAACGGACAGCATTATGGCTACACCTTC. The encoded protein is CASSNGQHYGYTF.

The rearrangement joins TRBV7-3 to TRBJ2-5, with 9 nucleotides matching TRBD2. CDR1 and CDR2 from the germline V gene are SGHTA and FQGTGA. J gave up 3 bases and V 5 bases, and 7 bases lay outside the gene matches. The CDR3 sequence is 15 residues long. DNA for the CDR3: TGTGCCAGCAGCGGCTCCGGGACTAGCAAAGAGACCCAGTACTTC. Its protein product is CASSGSGTSKETQYF. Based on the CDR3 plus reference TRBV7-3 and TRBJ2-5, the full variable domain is GAGVSQTPSNKVTEKGKYVELRCDPISGHTALYWYRQSLGQGPEFLIYFQGTGAADDSGLPNDRFFAVRPEGSVSTLKIQRTERGDSAVYLCASSGSGTSKETQYFGPGTRLLVL.

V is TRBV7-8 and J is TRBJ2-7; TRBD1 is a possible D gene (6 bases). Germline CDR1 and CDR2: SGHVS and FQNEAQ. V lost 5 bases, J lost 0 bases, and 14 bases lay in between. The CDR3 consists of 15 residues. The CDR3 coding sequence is TGTGCCAGCAGCACCGGACAGACCAGCTCCTACGAGCAGTACGTC. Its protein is CASSTGQTSSYEQYV.

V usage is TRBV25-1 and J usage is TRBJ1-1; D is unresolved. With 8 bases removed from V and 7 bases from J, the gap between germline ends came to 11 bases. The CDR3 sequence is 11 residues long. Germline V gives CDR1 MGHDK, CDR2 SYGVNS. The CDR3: CASGSRFEAFF. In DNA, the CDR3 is TGTGCCAGCGGTTCGCGGTTTGAAGCTTTCTTT.

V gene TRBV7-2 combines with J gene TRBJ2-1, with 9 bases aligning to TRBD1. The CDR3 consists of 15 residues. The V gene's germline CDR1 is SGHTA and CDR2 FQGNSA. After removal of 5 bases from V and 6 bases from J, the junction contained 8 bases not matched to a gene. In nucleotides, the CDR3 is TGTGCCAGCAGCCCCTTACAGGGGGCTCGCAATGAGCAGTTCTTC. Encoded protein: CASSPLQGARNEQFF.

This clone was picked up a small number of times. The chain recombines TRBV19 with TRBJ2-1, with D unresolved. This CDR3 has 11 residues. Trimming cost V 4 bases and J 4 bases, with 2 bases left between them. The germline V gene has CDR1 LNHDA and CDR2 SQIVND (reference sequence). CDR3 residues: CASSTYNEQFF. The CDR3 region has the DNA TGTGCCAGTAGTACATACAATGAGCAGTTCTTC.